The table lists the clone carrying this T cell receptor (beta chain) with many counts. Its antigen is still unknown. This sample is part of a study of spatial heterogeneity in lung cancer. Whole-study context: The average count in raw reads for each unique TCR and UMI combination exceeded 8.5 appearances.

Study-wide results and caveats: Expanded tumor TCRs that were ubiquitous appeared in blood more at resection than follow-up.

The junction had 7 bases not matched to a gene; V was cut back by 4 bases and J by 2 bases. The CDR3 sequence is 14 residues long. Germline V CDR1 and CDR2: SQVTM, ANQGSEA. Time point in this sample: sample taken at primary tumor resection. Unsorted whole RNA from tumor, nontumor lung or frozen PBMC underwent sequencing. TCRdb analysed the 5' RACE reads with MiXCR anew, one entry per CDR3 protein. Here the sample spans some 10,000 distinct CDR3 sequences, nearly 5.5% being singletons. This TCR derives from a male donor with early-stage non-small cell lung cancer. The chain recombines TRBV29-1 with TRBJ2-5; 7 positions match TRBD1. The sample consisted of PBMCs, taken at surgery. CDR3 sequence reads: CSVVKQGNQETQYF. The CDR3 bases are TGCAGCGTTGTCAAACAGGGGAATCAAGAGACCCAGTACTTC.